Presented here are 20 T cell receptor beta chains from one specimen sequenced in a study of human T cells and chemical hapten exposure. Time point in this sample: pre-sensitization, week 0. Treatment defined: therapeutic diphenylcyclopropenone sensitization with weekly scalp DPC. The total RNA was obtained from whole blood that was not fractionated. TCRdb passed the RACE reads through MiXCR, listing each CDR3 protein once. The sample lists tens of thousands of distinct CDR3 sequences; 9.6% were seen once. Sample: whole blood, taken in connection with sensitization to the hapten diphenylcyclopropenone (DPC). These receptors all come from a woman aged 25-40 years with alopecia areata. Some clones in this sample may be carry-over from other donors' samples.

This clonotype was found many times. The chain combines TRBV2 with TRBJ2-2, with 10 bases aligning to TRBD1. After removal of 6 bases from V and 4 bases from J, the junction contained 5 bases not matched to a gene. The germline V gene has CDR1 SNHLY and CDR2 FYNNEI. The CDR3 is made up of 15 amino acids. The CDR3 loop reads CASSRDRGGTGELFF. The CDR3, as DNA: TGTGCCAGCAGCCGGGACAGGGGAGGCACCGGGGAGCTGTTTTTT.

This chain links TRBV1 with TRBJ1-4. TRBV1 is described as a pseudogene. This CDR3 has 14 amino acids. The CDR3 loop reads CTTKMYRYNEKLFF. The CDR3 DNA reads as TGCACCACAAAAATGTACCGCTATAATGAAAAACTGTTTTTT.

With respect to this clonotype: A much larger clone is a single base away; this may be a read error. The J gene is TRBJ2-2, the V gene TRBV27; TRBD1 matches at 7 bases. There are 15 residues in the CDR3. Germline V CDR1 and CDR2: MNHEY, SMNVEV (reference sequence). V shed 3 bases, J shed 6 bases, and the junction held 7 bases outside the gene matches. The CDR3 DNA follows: TGTGCCAGCAGTTTTCGACAGGGATCGTCCGGGGAGCTGTTTTTT. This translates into CASSFRQGSSGELFF.

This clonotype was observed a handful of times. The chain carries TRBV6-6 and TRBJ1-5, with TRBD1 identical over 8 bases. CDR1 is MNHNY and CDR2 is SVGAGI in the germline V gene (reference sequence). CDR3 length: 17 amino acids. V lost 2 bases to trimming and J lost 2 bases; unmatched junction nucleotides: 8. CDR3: CASSYGTGGFGNQPQHF. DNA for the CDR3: TGTGCCAGCAGTTACGGTACAGGGGGTTTTGGCAATCAGCCCCAGCATTTT.

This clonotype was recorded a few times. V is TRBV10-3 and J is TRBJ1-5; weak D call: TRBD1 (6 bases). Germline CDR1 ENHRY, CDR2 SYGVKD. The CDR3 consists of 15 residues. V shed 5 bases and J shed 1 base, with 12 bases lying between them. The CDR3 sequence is CAISQGLESNQPQHF. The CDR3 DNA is TGTGCCATCAGTCAGGGGCTAGAGAGCAATCAGCCCCAGCATTTT.

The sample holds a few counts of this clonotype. CDR3 residues: CASSPLAGGPNEQFF. The CDR3 coding sequence is TGTGCCAGCAGCCCTCTAGCGGGGGGGCCTAATGAGCAGTTCTTC. This chain uses TRBV7-9 with TRBJ2-1, with 12 bases aligning to TRBD2. Unmatched junction bases numbered 6, after V lost 5 bases and J lost 7 bases. This CDR3 contains 15 residues. CDR1 and CDR2 from the germline V gene are SEHNR and FQNEAQ (reference sequence).

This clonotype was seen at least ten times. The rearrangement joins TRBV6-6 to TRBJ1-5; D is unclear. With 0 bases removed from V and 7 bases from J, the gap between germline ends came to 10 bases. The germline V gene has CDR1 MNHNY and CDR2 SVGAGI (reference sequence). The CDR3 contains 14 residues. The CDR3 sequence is CASSYSPREQPQHF. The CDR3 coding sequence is TGTGCCAGCAGTTACTCTCCGAGAGAACAGCCCCAGCATTTT.

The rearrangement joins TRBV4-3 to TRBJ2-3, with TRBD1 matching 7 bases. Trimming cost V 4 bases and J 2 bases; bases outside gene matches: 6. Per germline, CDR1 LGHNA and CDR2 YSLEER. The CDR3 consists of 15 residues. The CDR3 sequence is CASSREGAFTDTQYF. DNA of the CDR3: TGCGCCAGCAGCCGAGAGGGGGCTTTCACAGATACGCAGTATTTT.

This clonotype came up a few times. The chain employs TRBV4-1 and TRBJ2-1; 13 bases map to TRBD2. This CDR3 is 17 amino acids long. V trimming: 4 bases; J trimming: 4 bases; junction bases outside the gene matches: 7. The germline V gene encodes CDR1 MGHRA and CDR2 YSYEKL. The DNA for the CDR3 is TGCGCCAGCAGCCCCAGGACTAGCGGGGGCGGATACAATGAGCAGTTCTTC. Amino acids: CASSPRTSGGGYNEQFF.

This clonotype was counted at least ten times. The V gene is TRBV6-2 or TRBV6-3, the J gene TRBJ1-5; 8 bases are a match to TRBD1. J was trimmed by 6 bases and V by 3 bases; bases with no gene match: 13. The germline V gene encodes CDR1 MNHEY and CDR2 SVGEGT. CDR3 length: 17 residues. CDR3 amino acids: CASSYTQGAQESQPQHF. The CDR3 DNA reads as TGTGCCAGCAGTTATACTCAGGGGGCTCAAGAAAGTCAGCCCCAGCATTTT.

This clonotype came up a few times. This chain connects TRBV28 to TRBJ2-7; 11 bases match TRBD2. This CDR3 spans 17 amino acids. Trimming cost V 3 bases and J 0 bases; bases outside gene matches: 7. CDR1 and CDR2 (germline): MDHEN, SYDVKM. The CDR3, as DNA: TGTGCCAGCAGTTTTACGGCTAGCGGGGGGCGCTCCTACGAGCAGTACTTC. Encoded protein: CASSFTASGGRSYEQYF.

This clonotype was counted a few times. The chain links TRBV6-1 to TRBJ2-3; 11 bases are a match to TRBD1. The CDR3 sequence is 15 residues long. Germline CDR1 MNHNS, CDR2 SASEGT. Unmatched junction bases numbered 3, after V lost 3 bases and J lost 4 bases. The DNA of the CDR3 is TGTGCCAGCAGTGACGGACAGGGGGCGTCAGATACGCAGTATTTT. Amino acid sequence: CASSDGQGASDTQYF.

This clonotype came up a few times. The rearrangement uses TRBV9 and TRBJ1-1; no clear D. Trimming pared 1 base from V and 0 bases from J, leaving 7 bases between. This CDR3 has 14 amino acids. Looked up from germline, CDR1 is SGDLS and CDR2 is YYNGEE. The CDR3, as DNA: TGTGCCAGCAGCGTAAGCACCATGAACACTGAAGCTTTCTTT. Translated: CASSVSTMNTEAFF.

The CDR3 is CAIGQGRVTEAFF. As DNA, the CDR3 is TGTGCCATCGGGCAGGGAAGAGTCACTGAAGCTTTCTTT. This rearrangement joins TRBV6-1 to TRBJ1-1; maybe TRBD1 (5 bases). Trimming cost V 10 bases and J 4 bases, with 16 bases left between them. Germline values: CDR1 MNHNS, CDR2 SASEGT. The CDR3 has 13 amino acids.

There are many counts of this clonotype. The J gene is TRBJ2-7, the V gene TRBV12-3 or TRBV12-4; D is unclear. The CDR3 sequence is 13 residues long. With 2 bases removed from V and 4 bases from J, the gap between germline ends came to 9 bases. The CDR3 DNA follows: TGTGCCAGCAGTTTAAGGTCCAGTTACGAGCAGTACTTC. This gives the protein CASSLRSSYEQYF.

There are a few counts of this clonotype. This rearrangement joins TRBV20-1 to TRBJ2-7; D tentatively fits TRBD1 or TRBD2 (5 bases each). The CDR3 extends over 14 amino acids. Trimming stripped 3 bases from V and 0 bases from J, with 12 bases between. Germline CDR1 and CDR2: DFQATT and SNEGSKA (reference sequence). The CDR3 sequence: CSARGTLSSYEQYF. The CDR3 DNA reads TGCAGTGCTAGGGGGACGTTAAGCTCCTACGAGCAGTACTTC.

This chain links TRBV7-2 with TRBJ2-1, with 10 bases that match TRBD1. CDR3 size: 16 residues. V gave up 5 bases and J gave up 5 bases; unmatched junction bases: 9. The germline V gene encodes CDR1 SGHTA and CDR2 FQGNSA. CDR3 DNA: TGTGCCAGCAGCACTTCGACAGGGGGCGTCAACAATGAGCAGTTCTTC. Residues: CASSTSTGGVNNEQFF. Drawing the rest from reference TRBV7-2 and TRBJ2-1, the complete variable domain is GAGVSQSPSNKVTEKGKDVELRCDPISGHTALYWYRQSLGQGLEFLIYFQGNSAPDKSGLPSDRFSAERTGGSVSTLTIQRTQQEDSAVYLCASSTSTGGVNNEQFFGPGTRLTVL.

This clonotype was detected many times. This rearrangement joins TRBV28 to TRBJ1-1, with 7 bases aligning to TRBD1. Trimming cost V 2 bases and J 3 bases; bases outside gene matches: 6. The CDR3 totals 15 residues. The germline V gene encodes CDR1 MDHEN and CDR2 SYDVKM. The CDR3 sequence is CASSLLPTGDTEAFF. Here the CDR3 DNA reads TGTGCCAGCAGTTTACTCCCCACAGGGGACACTGAAGCTTTCTTT.

The CDR3 sequence: CSVDSNTGELFF. DNA for the CDR3: TGCAGCGTTGACAGCAACACCGGGGAGCTGTTTTTT. The gene calls are TRBV29-1 and TRBJ2-2; D is undetermined. CDR1 and CDR2 (germline): SQVTM, ANQGSEA. The CDR3 loop spans 12 amino acids. With 3 bases removed from V and 2 bases from J, the gap between germline ends came to 4 bases.

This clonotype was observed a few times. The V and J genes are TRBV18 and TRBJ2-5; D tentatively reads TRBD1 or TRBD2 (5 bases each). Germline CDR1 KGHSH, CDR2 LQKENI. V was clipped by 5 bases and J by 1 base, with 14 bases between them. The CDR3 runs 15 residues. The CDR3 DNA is TGTGCCAGCTCAACCGGGACCGGTCCCCAAGAGACCCAGTACTTC. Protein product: CASSTGTGPQETQYF.